A single sample gave rise to the 22 T cell receptor beta chains below, sequenced in a study of cytomegalovirus exposure and HLA in healthy donors. PCR amplification relied on 60 Vbeta primers (plus 13 Jbeta primers). Using immunoSEQ multiplex PCR, the repertoire was profiled, and TCRdb retains in-frame clones only, with some absent. The sample shows about 130,000 clones, around 72% of them seen only once. The sequenced material came from PBMCs. These receptors all stem from a man aged 18 to 35 in good health and CMV-seropositive.

The chain combines TRBV5-8 with TRBJ2-1, with D maybe TRBD1 (5 bases). Trimming shortened V by 2 bases and J by 2 bases, and 8 bases separated the two germline ends. Germline V gives CDR1 SGHTS, CDR2 YDEGEE. CDR3 length: 14 amino acids. DNA for the CDR3: TGTGCCAGCAGCTTATGGACAACCTACAATGAGCAGTTCTTC. Amino acid sequence: CASSLWTTYNEQFF. Filled out from reference TRBV5-8 and TRBJ2-1, the complete variable domain reads EAGVTQSPTHLIKTRGQQATLRCSPISGHTSVYWYQQALGLGLQFLLWYDEGEERNRGNFPPRFSGRQFPNYSSELNVNALELEDSALYLCASSLWTTYNEQFFGPGTRLTVL.

The rearrangement links TRBV10-2 to TRBJ1-4; 7 bases are shared with TRBD1. Unmatched junction bases numbered 6, after V lost 2 bases and J lost 12 bases. The CDR3 has 13 amino acids. Germline lookup yields CDR1 WSHSY and CDR2 SAAADI. The CDR3, as DNA: TGCGCCAGCAGTGAGACCAGGGGGTTACAACTGTTTTTT. This gives the protein CASSETRGLQLFF.

The chain joins TRBV7-2 to TRBJ2-7, with TRBD1 as a possible D gene (6 bases). The CDR3 runs to 14 residues. Per the germline V gene, CDR1 is SGHTA and CDR2 is FQGNSA. The V gene lost 0 bases and the J gene lost 4 bases, with 10 bases spanning the gap. The CDR3: CASSLASRGYEQYF. CDR3 DNA: TGTGCCAGCAGCTTAGCGTCCAGGGGTTACGAGCAGTACTTC.

This clone was detected only a few times. This chain links TRBV5-6 with TRBJ1-6; perhaps TRBD1 as D (5 bases). The CDR3 runs to 14 residues. The V and J ends lost 0 bases and 8 bases respectively, with 9 bases between them. Germline-derived CDR1 and CDR2 are SGHDT and YYEEEE. The CDR3, as DNA: TGTGCCAGCAGCTTGGGACAGCCTCATTCACCCCTCCACTTT. Protein sequence: CASSLGQPHSPLHF. Full variable domain (rest looked up from reference TRBV5-6 and TRBJ1-6): DAGVTQSPTHLIKTRGQQVTLRCSPKSGHDTVSWYQQALGQGPQFIFQYYEEEERQRGNFPDRFSGHQFPNYSSELNVNALLLGDSALYLCASSLGQPHSPLHFGNGTRLTVT.

The V gene is TRBV10-3, the J gene TRBJ2-2, with 8 bases aligning to TRBD2. There are 16 residues in the CDR3. Germline V gene lookup returns CDR1 ENHRY and CDR2 SYGVKD. Unmatched junction bases numbered 11, after V lost 8 bases and J lost 3 bases. CDR3: CAIGQRGTIYTGELFF. The CDR3 DNA reads as TGTGCCATCGGCCAGCGGGGGACTATCTACACCGGGGAGCTGTTTTTT.

This clone was seen more than once but under ten times. This chain joins TRBV4-3 and TRBJ1-5; D is undetermined. With 5 bases removed from V and 2 bases from J, the gap between germline ends came to 13 bases. The CDR3 sequence is 15 residues long. CDR1 and CDR2 (germline): LGHNA, YSLEER. CDR3 sequence reads: CASSISRLGNQPQHF. CDR3 bases: TGCGCCAGCAGCATATCGAGGCTAGGCAATCAGCCCCAGCATTTT.

The chain joins TRBV29-1 to TRBJ1-1, with 10 bases that match TRBD1. V shed 6 bases, J shed 0 bases, and the junction held 7 bases outside the gene matches. The CDR3 loop spans 15 amino acids. Germline CDR1 SQVTM, CDR2 ANQGSEA. The CDR3 is CSVGPGQGMNTEAFF. CDR3 sequence (DNA): TGCAGCGTCGGACCGGGACAGGGGATGAACACTGAAGCTTTCTTT.

The chain is built from TRBV5-1 and TRBJ2-2, with a weak D call TRBD1 (5 bases). This CDR3 spans 17 amino acids. V was trimmed by 4 bases and J by 0 bases, leaving 16 bases between them. Germline lookup yields CDR1 SGHRS and CDR2 YFSETQ. DNA for the CDR3: TGCGCCAGCAGCCTAGGACCACAAGGGGCGAACACCGGGGAGCTGTTTTTT. The encoded protein is CASSLGPQGANTGELFF. Looking up the rest from reference TRBV5-1 and TRBJ2-2 gives the full variable domain: KAGVTQTPRYLIKTRGQQVTLSCSPISGHRSVSWYQQTPGQGLQFLFEYFSETQRNKGNFPGRFSGRQFSNSRSEMNVSTLELGDSALYLCASSLGPQGANTGELFFGEGSRLTVL.

V gene TRBV4-1 combines with J gene TRBJ2-3, with D perhaps matching TRBD1 (5 bases). Germline values: CDR1 MGHRA, CDR2 YSYEKL. Trimming shortened V by 4 bases and J by 6 bases, and 14 bases separated the two germline ends. The CDR3 extends over 14 amino acids. The CDR3 sequence: CASSPPRGLDTQYF. CDR3 in DNA: TGCGCCAGCAGCCCCCCAAGGGGTCTGGATACGCAGTATTTT.

The rearrangement uses TRBV5-1 and TRBJ2-5, with 9 nucleotides matching TRBD1. The tail of the sequence fits TRBJ2-7 better, so the J call may be wrong. Germline V gene data show CDR1 as SGHRS and CDR2 as YFSETQ. The CDR3 spans 14 residues. This CDR3 reads CASSLDRGLIEQYF. The CDR3, as DNA: TGCGCCAGCAGCTTGGACAGGGGGCTCATCGAGCAGTACTTC.

The chain uses TRBV6-1 and TRBJ1-1; 7 bases fit TRBD1. The CDR3 consists of 12 residues. Germline CDR1 MNHNS, CDR2 SASEGT. J was trimmed by 4 bases and V by 4 bases; bases with no gene match: 0. The CDR3 DNA reads as TGTGCCAGCAGTGCAGGGGGCACTGAAGCTTTCTTT. This codes for CASSAGGTEAFF.

J is TRBJ1-1 and V is TRBV27; 9 positions match TRBD1. This CDR3 contains 14 residues. CDR1 and CDR2 from the germline V gene are MNHEY and SMNVEV (reference sequence). Trimming removed 6 bases from V and 5 bases from J; junction bases left unmatched: 7. The DNA for the CDR3 is TGTGCCAGCAGCCAACAGGGGGCTGGGACTGAAGCTTTCTTT. It specifies CASSQQGAGTEAFF.

The chain has TRBV5-1 and TRBJ1-2; TRBD1 agrees at 7 bases. V shed 1 base and J 7 bases; nucleotides not matched to a gene: 10. Germline V gives CDR1 SGHRS, CDR2 YFSETQ. The CDR3 extends over 15 amino acids. The CDR3 DNA sequence: TGCGCCAGCAGCTTGTCACGACAGTCAGGGGGTGGCTACACCTTC. This translates into CASSLSRQSGGGYTF.

The chain uses TRBV6-6 and TRBJ1-1; TRBD1 might be the D (5 bases). The CDR3 has 13 residues. In germline, CDR1 is MNHNY, CDR2 SVGAGI (reference sequence). Trimming cost V 4 bases and J 3 bases, with 9 bases left between them. In DNA, the CDR3 is TGTGCCAGCAGTTCCCTAGGGGACACTGAAGCTTTCTTT. Amino acid sequence: CASSSLGDTEAFF.

V gene TRBV11-2 combines with J gene TRBJ1-5; D ambiguous. This CDR3 spans 15 amino acids. The V gene's germline CDR1 is SGHAT and CDR2 FQNNGV. Trimming pared 5 bases from V and 0 bases from J, leaving 11 bases between. CDR3 bases: TGTGCCAGCAGCCCGGAGGGCCTTAGCAATCAGCCCCAGCATTTT. Amino acids: CASSPEGLSNQPQHF.

The chain employs TRBV6-4 and TRBJ2-2; the match to TRBD1 covers 9 bases. The V and J ends lost 6 bases and 2 bases, in that order; junction bases with no gene match: 1. The CDR3 is 14 residues long. The germline CDR1 and CDR2 sequences are MRHNA and SNTAGT. The CDR3 DNA sequence: TGTGCCAGCAGGGGACAGGGCAACACCGGGGAGCTGTTTTTT. Residues: CASRGQGNTGELFF.

The rearrangement links TRBV10-3 to TRBJ1-5; TRBD1 matches at 7 bases. Looked up from germline, CDR1 is ENHRY and CDR2 is SYGVKD. The CDR3 contains 16 residues. Unmatched junction bases numbered 11, after V lost 2 bases and J lost 7 bases. CDR3 in amino acids: CAISEGDRGFGQPQHF. The CDR3 DNA reads TGTGCCATCAGTGAGGGGGACAGAGGATTCGGGCAGCCCCAGCATTTT.

This clone has just a few counts. The CDR3 region has the DNA TGTGCCGGAGGCGGCAGCAATAGAGATCAGCCCCAGCATTTT. Protein: CAGGGSNRDQPQHF. V gene TRBV19 combines with J gene TRBJ1-5; no clear D. Germline V CDR1 and CDR2: LNHDA, SQIVND (reference sequence). Between the trimmed V and J ends, which lost 11 bases and 5 bases, there was a span of 19 bases. The CDR3 contains 14 residues.

V usage is TRBV28 and J usage is TRBJ1-5, with 9 nucleotides matching TRBD1. The length of the CDR3 is 14 residues. J gave up 1 base and V 6 bases, and 1 base lay outside the gene matches. Germline V gene sequence: CDR1 MDHEN, CDR2 SYDVKM. CDR3 sequence reads: CASRGQGSNQPQHF. CDR3 nucleotides: TGTGCCAGCAGGGGACAGGGCAGCAATCAGCCCCAGCATTTT.

The chain employs TRBV6-6 and TRBJ2-7, with TRBD2 matching 13 bases. The J segment lost 3 bases and the V segment lost 6 bases, leaving 5 bases of the junction unmatched. The CDR3 totals 15 residues. Germline lookup yields CDR1 MNHNY and CDR2 SVGAGI (reference sequence). The CDR3 sequence is CASSLGLAGDYEQYF. CDR3 DNA sequence: TGTGCCAGCAGCCTCGGACTAGCGGGAGACTACGAGCAGTACTTC.

The chain uses TRBV6-4 and TRBJ2-5; D is unclear. The better agreement between TRBJ2-7 and the DNA end casts doubt on the J call. The CDR3 loop spans 11 amino acids. The germline V gene encodes CDR1 MRHNA and CDR2 SNTAGT. The CDR3: CARSPPYEQYF. CDR3 DNA sequence: TGTGCCAGGAGTCCGCCCTACGAGCAGTACTTC.

The V and J genes are TRBV18 and TRBJ2-3, with 8 bases fitting TRBD1. V shed 3 bases and J 6 bases; nucleotides not matched to a gene: 5. The CDR3 consists of 14 residues. CDR1 and CDR2 (germline): KGHSH, LQKENI. In DNA, the CDR3 is TGTGCCAGCTCACCGGACAGGGTTCACGATACGCAGTATTTT. This sequence encodes CASSPDRVHDTQYF.